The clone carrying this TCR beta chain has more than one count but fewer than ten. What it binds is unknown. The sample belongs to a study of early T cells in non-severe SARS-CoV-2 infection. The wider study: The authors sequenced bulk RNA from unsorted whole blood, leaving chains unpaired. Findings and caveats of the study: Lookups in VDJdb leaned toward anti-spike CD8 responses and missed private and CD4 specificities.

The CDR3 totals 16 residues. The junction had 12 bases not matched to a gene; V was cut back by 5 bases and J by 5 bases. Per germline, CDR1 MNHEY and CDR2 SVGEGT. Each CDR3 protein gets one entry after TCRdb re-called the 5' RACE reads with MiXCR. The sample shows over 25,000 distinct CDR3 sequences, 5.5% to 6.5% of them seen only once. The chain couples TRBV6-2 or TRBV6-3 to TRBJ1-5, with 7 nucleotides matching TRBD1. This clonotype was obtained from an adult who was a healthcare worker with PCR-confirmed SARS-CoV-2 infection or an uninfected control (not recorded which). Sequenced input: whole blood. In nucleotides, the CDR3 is TGTGCCAGCAGTGACCCGAGGACAGGCAGCCATCAGCCCCAGCATTTT. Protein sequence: CASSDPRTGSHQPQHF.